The entry below describes one T cell receptor beta chain. What it binds is not known. TCRdb keeps only in-frame clones here, not all; method: immunoSEQ multiplex PCR. The sample includes about 82,000 clones, around 82% of them seen just once. The data belong to a study of T cells in localized non-small cell lung cancer. Findings and caveats of the study: Higher blood T cell density tracked longer overall survival. Uninvolved neighboring lung showed the greatest T cell clonality, exceeding tumor. Adjacent lung had a median around 60 of the 100 largest tumor clones.

The sample was PBMCs, taken before any cancer treatment. This sequence originates from a man aged 40-75 years with stage II squamous cell lung carcinoma.

CDR3 in DNA: TGTGCCAGCAGTTACGACGGGACAGCTAATCAGCCCCAGCATTTT. It yields the protein CASSYDGTANQPQHF. The chain couples TRBV6-6 to TRBJ1-5, with 7 nucleotides matching TRBD1. Germline assignment: CDR1 MNHNY and CDR2 SVGAGI (reference sequence). V was clipped by 2 bases and J by 4 bases; unmatched bases: 5. The CDR3 has 15 residues.